The 26 T cell receptor beta chains reported below all come from one sample, sequenced in a study of CD8 T cells in ankylosing spondylitis. Study observations and caveats: Within ankylosing spondylitis blood, a TCR beta motif made up of eight highly homologous variants appeared to be characteristic.

Each CDR3 protein gets one entry after TCRdb re-called the 5' RACE reads with MiXCR. The repertoire has roughly 300,000 distinct CDR3 sequences, approximately 8.2% of them found once; the top ten carry roughly 15%. Antigen specificity for these receptors is unknown. The sample taken for sequencing was blood, either unsorted or a sorted T cell fraction (not recorded which). These receptors were taken from a male donor with ankylosing spondylitis.

The chain uses TRBV7-2 and TRBJ2-5, with D perhaps matching TRBD2 (5 bases). The CDR3 is 15 amino acids. CDR1 is SGHTA and CDR2 is FQGNSA in the germline V gene. Trimming took off 6 bases at V and 4 bases at J, with 18 bases between the two ends. The CDR3 DNA reads as TGTGCCAGCAGGTTGTGGGAAGGAGGCCCAGAGACCCAGTACTTC. Protein: CASRLWEGGPETQYF.

J is TRBJ1-3 and V is TRBV5-6; D gene uncertain. The CDR3 is 14 amino acids. From germline, CDR1 is SGHDT and CDR2 YYEEEE. Trimming took off 1 base at V and 2 bases at J, with 7 bases between the two ends. Here the CDR3 DNA reads TGTGCCAGCAGCTTGACGGCAACTGGAAACACCATATATTTT. Translated: CASSLTATGNTIYF.

The V and J genes are TRBV4-3 and TRBJ2-7; 7 bases are shared with TRBD2. CDR1 and CDR2 (germline): LGHNA, YSLEER. V was clipped by 5 bases and J by 0 bases; unmatched bases: 4. The CDR3 has 14 residues. CDR3: CASSNSGSSYEQYF. CDR3 DNA: TGCGCCAGCAGCAATAGCGGGTCCTCCTACGAGCAGTACTTC.

This rearrangement joins TRBV7-9 to TRBJ2-5; tentatively, D is TRBD1 or TRBD2 (5 bases each). Deletions cut 7 bases from V and 5 bases from J, with 17 bases between. This CDR3 is built from 14 residues. Germline-derived CDR1 and CDR2 are SEHNR and FQNEAQ (reference sequence). The CDR3 loop reads CASNGGSVRETQYF. The CDR3 bases are TGTGCCAGCAATGGGGGATCGGTTAGGGAGACCCAGTACTTC. Full variable domain (outside the CDR3, taken from reference TRBV7-9 and TRBJ2-5): DTGVSQNPRHKITKRGQNVTFRCDPISEHNRLYWYRQTLGQGPEFLTYFQNEAQLEKSRLLSDRFSAERPKGSFSTLEIQRTEQGDSAMYLCASNGGSVRETQYFGPGTRLLVL.

This clonotype showed up just a few times. The chain employs TRBV5-6 and TRBJ1-6; possible D gene TRBD1, 5 bases. The germline V gene has CDR1 SGHDT and CDR2 YYEEEE. V was trimmed by 2 bases and J by 9 bases, leaving 12 bases between them. The CDR3 is 14 residues long. The CDR3 DNA sequence: TGTGCCAGCAGCTTTTTACAGGAAACTTCACCCCTCCACTTT. Translating gives CASSFLQETSPLHF.

The DNA of the CDR3 is TGTGCCAGCAGTGACAGGGACAACGTAAAAGGATATGGCTACACCTTC. Protein: CASSDRDNVKGYGYTF. This chain joins TRBV6-1 and TRBJ1-2; tentative D call: TRBD1 (6 bases). V was shortened by 3 bases and J by 5 bases, with 19 bases between the two germline ends. CDR3 size: 16 residues. CDR1 is MNHNS and CDR2 is SASEGT in the germline V gene.

This clonotype was seen a handful of times. The rearrangement links TRBV27 to TRBJ2-7; possible D gene TRBD2, 5 bases. The germline V gene encodes CDR1 MNHEY and CDR2 SMNVEV (reference sequence). V shed 1 base and J shed 7 bases, with 8 bases lying between them. The CDR3 is 12 residues long. Written as DNA, the CDR3 is TGTGCCAGCAGTTTATTGTCGGGAGAGCAGTACTTC. Translation: CASSLLSGEQYF.

This clonotype was recorded at least ten times. The rearrangement links TRBV29-1 to TRBJ1-1; 8 positions match TRBD1. Germline V gene lookup returns CDR1 SQVTM and CDR2 ANQGSEA. The CDR3 contains 13 residues. The ends lost 5 bases at V and 4 bases at J; junction bases unmatched: 6. For the CDR3, the DNA is TGCAGCGTTCAGGGGGCAGGGGTCACTGAAGCTTTCTTT. This translates into CSVQGAGVTEAFF. Based on the CDR3 plus reference TRBV29-1 and TRBJ1-1, the full variable domain is SAVISQKPSRDICQRGTSLTIQCQVDSQVTMMFWYRQQPGQSLTLIATANQGSEATYESGFVIDKFPISRPNLTFSTLTVSNMSPEDSSIYLCSVQGAGVTEAFFGQGTRLTVV.

This clonotype was observed a few times. The V call is TRBV11-2, the J call TRBJ2-2; no reliable D call. The CDR3 length is 14 residues. Germline CDR1 and CDR2: SGHAT and FQNNGV. V shed 5 bases and J shed 4 bases, with 11 bases lying between them. CDR3 bases: TGTGCCAGCAGCCCAAGACTCGCCACCGGGGAGCTGTTTTTT. Translation gives CASSPRLATGELFF.

This chain joins TRBV11-2 and TRBJ1-2, with D perhaps TRBD1 (5 bases). The V end was cut by 5 bases, the J end by 2 bases, with 18 bases between. The germline V gene encodes CDR1 SGHAT and CDR2 FQNNGV. The CDR3 runs to 16 residues. CDR3 protein: CASSTPGTAENYGYTF. The CDR3 bases are TGTGCCAGCAGCACCCCGGGGACGGCCGAAAACTATGGCTACACCTTC.

This clonotype has ten or more counts. The chain has TRBV5-1 and TRBJ1-5; 9 bases line up with TRBD1. In germline, CDR1 is SGHRS, CDR2 YFSETQ. With V trimmed by 3 bases and J by 4 bases, 8 bases remained unmatched. This CDR3 has 16 amino acids. In DNA form, the CDR3 reads TGCGCCAGCAGCTGGGGACAGGGAGGATCAAATCAGCCCCAGCATTTT. Protein sequence: CASSWGQGGSNQPQHF.

In this sample, this clonotype turned up many times. The rearrangement links TRBV27 to TRBJ2-2; unclear D gene. The CDR3 loop spans 15 amino acids. V was clipped by 6 bases and J by 9 bases, with 20 bases between them. Germline V gene data show CDR1 as MNHEY and CDR2 as SMNVEV (reference sequence). The CDR3 loop is CASSFRALTSRELFF. DNA of the CDR3: TGTGCCAGCAGCTTTAGGGCGCTGACTTCCAGGGAGCTGTTTTTT.

This clonotype was seen at least ten times. The V call is TRBV5-1, the J call TRBJ2-1; D not resolved. CDR1 is SGHRS and CDR2 is YFSETQ in the germline V gene. With 4 bases removed from V and 6 bases from J, the gap between germline ends came to 14 bases. The CDR3 contains 14 residues. This CDR3 is CASSPRPLSNEQFF. CDR3 bases: TGCGCCAGCAGCCCTCGGCCCCTCAGCAATGAGCAGTTCTTC.

The genes are TRBV11-3 and TRBJ2-2; D might be TRBD2 (5 bases). The CDR3 consists of 14 residues. CDR1 and CDR2 from the germline V gene are SGHNT and YENEEA. V shed 3 bases and J shed 1 base, with 6 bases lying between them. As DNA, the CDR3 is TGTGCCAGCAGCTTGGGAGAGAACACCGGGGAGCTGTTTTTT. Translation: CASSLGENTGELFF.

The genes are TRBV4-2 and TRBJ2-3, with TRBD2 as a possible D gene (7 bases). Looked up from germline, CDR1 is LGHNA and CDR2 is YNFKEQ. This CDR3 is 16 amino acids long. The V end was cut by 2 bases, the J end by 0 bases, with 12 bases between. The CDR3 sequence: CASSQIGRGSTDTQYF. CDR3 bases: TGTGCCAGCAGCCAAATAGGGAGGGGGAGCACAGATACGCAGTATTTT.

The chain carries TRBV28 and TRBJ2-5; 7 bases are a match to TRBD1. The CDR3 is 15 residues long. J was trimmed by 0 bases and V by 4 bases; bases with no gene match: 5. CDR1 and CDR2 (germline): MDHEN, SYDVKM. CDR3 nucleotides: TGTGCCAGCAGTTCCGACAGGGCCAACCAAGAGACCCAGTACTTC. Translation gives CASSSDRANQETQYF.

In this sample, this clonotype turned up many times. The chain recombines TRBV10-3 with TRBJ2-7; 13 bases are a match to TRBD2. Germline V gene sequence: CDR1 ENHRY, CDR2 SYGVKD. V lost 2 bases, J lost 3 bases, and 4 bases stayed unmatched. The CDR3 runs 16 residues. The CDR3 bases are TGTGCCATCAGTGAGGCGGGACTAGCGGGATTCTACGAGCAGTACTTC. Its protein product is CAISEAGLAGFYEQYF.

This clonotype was observed a few times. V gene TRBV18 combines with J gene TRBJ2-3, with TRBD1 matching over 7 bases. The V gene's germline CDR1 is KGHSH and CDR2 LQKENI. After removal of 1 base from V and 6 bases from J, the junction contained 7 bases not matched to a gene. This CDR3 has 15 amino acids. CDR3 sequence reads: CASSPRTGAGDTQYF. CDR3 DNA: TGTGCCAGCTCACCACGCACAGGGGCCGGGGATACGCAGTATTTT.

This clonotype has just one count. This rearrangement joins TRBV11-1 to TRBJ2-7; D is unclear. Germline V lookup: CDR1 SGHAT, CDR2 FQDESV (reference sequence). CDR3 length: 12 amino acids. Trimming left V 1 base short and J 5 bases short, with 6 bases between. The CDR3 spells CASSLEAHEQYF. Here the CDR3 DNA reads TGTGCCAGCAGCTTAGAGGCGCACGAGCAGTACTTC.

The table lists this clonotype with many counts. The rearrangement uses TRBV5-1 and TRBJ1-5; D remains ambiguous. There are 14 residues in the CDR3. Germline CDR1 and CDR2: SGHRS and YFSETQ. With 0 bases removed from V and 6 bases from J, the gap between germline ends came to 10 bases. Written as DNA, the CDR3 is TGCGCCAGCAGCTTGGCCGAGGGCAGTCAGCCCCAGCATTTT. Translating gives CASSLAEGSQPQHF.

The chain recombines TRBV2 with TRBJ2-3; 10 positions match TRBD2. The CDR3 extends over 15 amino acids. Germline CDR1 reads SNHLY; CDR2 reads FYNNEI. With V trimmed by 4 bases and J by 4 bases, 5 bases remained unmatched. CDR3 nucleotides: TGTGCCAGCAGTGTGGGGGGACTAGCGTCAGATACGCAGTATTTT. Protein: CASSVGGLASDTQYF. Combining the CDR3 with reference TRBV2 and TRBJ2-3 gives the whole variable domain EPEVTQTPSHQVTQMGQEVILRCVPISNHLYFYWYRQILGQKVEFLVSFYNNEISEKSEIFDDQFSVERPDGSNFTLKIRSTKLEDSAMYFCASSVGGLASDTQYFGPGTRLTVL.

This clonotype was found many times. The rearrangement uses TRBV5-1 and TRBJ2-2; maybe TRBD1 (5 bases). V lost 2 bases and J lost 3, with 14 bases in between. Germline loops: CDR1 SGHRS, CDR2 YFSETQ. CDR3 length: 16 amino acids. The CDR3 DNA sequence: TGCGCCAGCAGCTTCCAGGGCCCGATGGACACCGGGGAGCTGTTTTTT. Protein sequence: CASSFQGPMDTGELFF.

This clonotype was detected only a few times. The chain combines TRBV7-2 with TRBJ1-5; no clear D. The CDR3 extends over 16 amino acids. From germline, CDR1 is SGHTA and CDR2 FQGNSA. V was shortened by 3 bases and J by 4 bases, with 16 bases between the two germline ends. For the CDR3, the DNA is TGTGCCAGCAGCTTGGAGCAGCCTCATAGGAATCAGCCCCAGCATTTT. This encodes CASSLEQPHRNQPQHF.

At least ten counts were recorded for this clonotype. The V call is TRBV29-1, the J call TRBJ2-3, with TRBD2 matching over 12 bases. The CDR3 is 15 residues long. Germline V gene lookup returns CDR1 SQVTM and CDR2 ANQGSEA. V was pared by 3 bases and J by 0 bases, with 1 base of the junction left unmatched. The CDR3 nucleotides read TGCAGCGTTGAGGGGACTAGCGGGAGCACAGATACGCAGTATTTT. Encoded protein: CSVEGTSGSTDTQYF.

The chain carries TRBV24-1 and TRBJ1-1; possible D gene TRBD1, 5 bases. This CDR3 spans 14 amino acids. Trimming stripped 4 bases from V and 2 bases from J, with 10 bases between. The V gene's germline CDR1 is KGHDR and CDR2 SFDVKD. The CDR3 is CATSDGHPNTEAFF. For the CDR3, the DNA is TGTGCCACCAGTGACGGACACCCCAACACTGAAGCTTTCTTT.

Ten or more counts support this clonotype. This chain connects TRBV20-1 to TRBJ2-6; D not resolved. The CDR3 is made up of 13 amino acids. Germline CDR1 reads DFQATT; CDR2 reads SNEGSKA (reference sequence). Trimming removed 6 bases from V and 0 bases from J, with 6 bases in between. CDR3 DNA: TGCAGTGCAATGTACTCTGGGGCCAACGTCCTGACTTTC. As protein: CSAMYSGANVLTF.